Described below is a single TCR beta chain sequence and its context. Its antigen specificity is not known. Per-base quality was not reported, and no clone a single base away is much larger than it. This sample is part of a study of cytomegalovirus exposure and HLA in healthy donors (dated 2017 in TCRdb). In the study overall: In an earlier analysis of 587 of the donors, around 300 Gb of sequence data and about 110 million unique TCR beta sequences from 180 million or so T cells were reported. An early release that covered some 640 HLA-typed donors contained about 290 gigabases of sequencing data and around 85 million unique TCR sequences. Of the 398 genotyped donors, 81% fell in the genetic ancestry cluster associated with self-reported Caucasian donors. The aim of the study was to test whether cataloging public T cell receptors could identify signatures of past pathogen exposure. The T cell repertoires of 666 subjects were profiled by immunosequencing and related to cytomegalovirus serostatus. In addition to the first cohort of 666 subjects, a separate validation cohort of some 120 different subjects was used. To predict cytomegalovirus infection status, the study combined high-throughput TCR immunosequencing, statistical association of individual TCRs with disease status, and machine learning. A later analysis re-examined previously published TCR beta repertoires from more than 600 donors and added high-resolution HLA genotyping to investigate patterns of TCR occurrence. The later analysis used no new phenotypic data to find candidate immune exposures, relying instead on TCR beta sequences and their occurrence across donors. To decide whether each TCR beta V gene segment behaved as functional or pseudogenic, an earlier analysis of some 570 of the donors relied on high-throughput TCR beta sequencing. Donor age, sex, ethnicity and CMV serostatus were compiled alongside the repertoire data. A later genetic analysis used genome-wide SNP genotypes for about 60% of the roughly 670 donors, treating that subset as a discovery cohort. Every repertoire in the discovery cohort had been generated on one and the same sequencing platform. HLA typing included class I and class II loci at four-digit resolution. Typing coverage varied by locus: roughly 629-630 donors for A, B, C, DRB1 and DQB1; 522 for DQA1; about 600 for DPA1; 450 to 480 for DPB1. Because of strong linkage in the cohort, four to six DR-DQ haplotypes were treated as single units for association and clustering. Across some 400 genotyped donors of the cohort, an average of roughly 250,000 unique TCR beta nucleotide sequences per donor were sequenced, and approximately 19% of those sequences were non-productive.

In total, approximately 700 healthy bone marrow donors made up the cohort. At the time of sampling, all cohort members were nominally healthy, though unrecorded immune exposures were likely present. The donor tested CMV seronegative, placing the donor among the 350 or so seronegative members of the cohort. Each donor provided a peripheral blood sample, and peripheral blood mononuclear cells were used for TCR beta sequencing. Genomic DNA was extracted from the blood cell samples with the Qiagen DNeasy Blood Extraction Kit. General study outcomes and caveats: Because the 87-base-pair reads could not distinguish some IMGT-functional V segments, including TRBV6-2 and TRBV6-3, those segments were excluded. In a later analysis, most CMV-associated TCR beta chains were found to appear HLA-restricted, with HLA associations seemingly driven largely by CMV exposure. A later genetic analysis reported fewer N-insertions in productive TCRs among donors in an Asian-associated ancestry cluster than the roughly 620-donor mean. A later analysis associated 15,000 to 20,000 TCR beta sequences with specific HLA alleles at a false discovery rate of 0.05. Several of the top co-occurrence clusters appeared to be linked to parvovirus B19, influenza, CMV and Epstein-Barr virus, according to a later analysis. The study gave a list of roughly 150 TCR beta chains associated with cytomegalovirus. In this cohort, only TCR beta chains were sequenced, and detectable features were limited by the absence of alpha or paired-chain data. An earlier analysis of approximately 500 of the donors showed that most TCR beta V segments appeared in productive rearrangements either about 87% or about 30% of the time, which broadly matched IMGT annotations. Approximately 18 rarely observed V segments, including chromosome 9 orphons, were excluded from the earlier analysis of approximately 500 of the donors because counts were too low. Compared with equally common non-associated chains, HLA-associated TCR beta chains in a later analysis were more clonally expanded and had lower generation probabilities. Sequencing depth was assumed to be roughly uniform across donors in the presence/absence analyses, though that assumption may not hold. A group of highly shared sequence variants was considered likely to be a technical artifact of the sequencing pipeline. CMV serostatus was the only immune exposure information available for the cohort. HLA typing was unavailable for some donors at each locus, so association tests used only the typed subset. An association between a missense DCLRE1C variant and V-gene and J-gene trimming of TCR beta chains was found in a later genetic analysis and replicated in an independent cohort. In a later analysis, the rate of TCR association differed among HLA loci, with DRB1 alleles having the most associated TCRs and HLA-C alleles having the fewest. A further reported finding was that TCR beta sequences accurately predicted the HLA-A and HLA-B alleles for most subjects in the first cohort. Strong co-occurrence of HLA alleles, especially DR and DQ, made assigning TCR associations to individual alleles difficult. While some public TCRs were present in many individuals, most TCR sequences turned up only very rarely across donors. Correlated functional status among segregating V segments might be attributable to linkage disequilibrium, but an unknown experimental factor could not be ruled out. In vitro tests confirmed that a few of the cytomegalovirus-associated TCR beta chains recognize cytomegalovirus antigens. The authors suggested that the approach could potentially be extended to other disease states and immunological phenotypes. In both the original and validation cohorts, the classifier was reported to diagnose cytomegalovirus status with high specificity and sensitivity.

From cysteine to phenylalanine, the CDR3 is 16 amino acids long. Solely the CDR3 DNA is kept, with 48 bases framed from the first base. CDR1 and CDR2, looked up from the germline V gene, are LGHNA and YNFKEQ. V and J are trimmed by 0 bases and 5 bases, and the gene matches miss 4 bases of the junction. To prepare the library, the immunoSEQ multiplex PCR assay was applied. The multiplex PCR relied on a mix of 60 forward primers for TCR Vbeta segments and 13 reverse primers for TCR Jbeta segments. A multiplex PCR assay on genomic DNA amplified the CDR3 region of rearranged TCR beta genes. The amplified TCR beta libraries were sequenced on the Illumina HiSeq System as 87-base-pair reads. Regarding the original processing steps: A later analysis tallied some 79 million unique TCR beta chains across the 700 or so repertoires, and around 9.9 million of those chains were shared by two or more donors. Raw reads were error-corrected and collapsed into unique sequences with a nearest-neighbor algorithm that merged closely related sequences to remove PCR and sequencing errors. V, D and J gene segments were assigned by aligning CDR3 sequences to IMGT reference sequences. For a sequence to be retained, a match of at least six nucleotides was required to both a V gene segment and a J gene segment. Rearrangements were classified as productive when the CDR3 lacked stop codons and remained in frame with V and J, and all other rearrangements were classified as non-productive. CDR3 was defined according to IMGT convention as the region running from the second conserved V-encoded cysteine to the conserved J-encoded phenylalanine. The earlier analysis of fewer than 750 of the donors excluded sequences that lacked an unambiguous match to a single V gene segment. An earlier analysis of 587 of the donors classified V segments as functional when productive rearrangements were above 56.7% and as segregating when the standard deviation between donors was above 5%. A statistical classification framework was built to diagnose cytomegalovirus status from the catalog of TCR beta chain sequences. A later analysis assigned V and J genes by comparing TCR nucleotide sequences with IMGT/GENE-DB human TR gene sequences. The TCRdist pipeline was used in a later analysis to assign CDR3 sequences and most-parsimonious VDJ recombination scenarios. In a later analysis, each TCR beta chain was defined by its CDR3 amino acid sequence together with its V-gene family, and reads lacking a unique V-gene family were excluded. In a later analysis, 500 to 650 highly shared, low-generation-probability nucleotide sequences were removed to address suspected cross-contamination and a sequencing artifact. In a later analysis, a clonal expansion index was calculated for each public chain from normalized within-repertoire ranks of inferred template counts. In a later analysis, generation probabilities were computed using a VDJ recombination model fitted to out-of-frame rearrangements, and the results were checked against IGoR. In a later analysis, hypergeometric tests were used to score TCR-TCR, TCR-HLA and TCR-CMV co-occurrence, with a repertoire-size bias correction applied to TCR pairs. To estimate false discovery rates, a later analysis permuted the HLA or CMV assignments 20 times. In a later analysis, co-occurring TCRs were grouped with DBSCAN, and TCRdist sequence similarity was added when clustering was performed within HLA-allele-positive subsets. For co-occurrence clustering, repertoires with fewer than 30,000 or more than 120,000 public chains were excluded, along with 5 or 6 repertoires with anomalous nucleotide sharing. TCRdb carries this immuneACCESS record with in-frame sequences only. Its versions omit some clonotypes, under half of them owing to an unresolved V gene in the studies checked, with the rest unexplained. V and J calls and clone size follow that table, whereas D and trimming were derived from the DNA. For this sample there are 100,000 to 150,000 clones; around 72% appear just once. The biggest ten clones account for 3.5% to 4.5% of the sample.

The receptor was derived from a man aged 25-40 years in good health and CMV-seronegative. This receptor chain uses TRBV4-2 and TRBJ2-5; 12 junctional bases match TRBD2. Sequencing was performed on PBMCs. DNA sequence: TGTGCCAGCAGCCAAGATTCTAGCGGGGGGGCGGAGACCCAGTACTTC. It translates as CASSQDSSGGAETQYF.